One and the same sample provided the 14 T cell receptor beta chains below, sequenced in a study of prognosis after radiotherapy for stage I lung cancer. Genomic DNA was subjected to two-round multiplex PCR for amplification of TCR beta CDR3. Initially, in first-round PCR, primers specific to each TRBV and TRBJ gene were used. In TCRdb, the multiplex PCR reads were re-called with MiXCR into one record per CDR3 protein. Of some 20,000 distinct CDR3 sequences listed, 35% to 50% are singletons. The sequenced sample was PBMCs, obtained before or after stereotactic body radiation therapy (not recorded which). The source of these receptors is a donor over 45 with non-small cell lung cancer.

Regarding this clonotype: Germline is not matched at one junction end, which may reflect a read error. The CDR3 bases are TGTGCCAGCACCGCGGGCAGGTTCAGGATCCACTTC. It translates to CASTAGRFRIHF. The rearrangement joins TRBV7-9 to TRBJ2-7; a possible D gene is TRBD2 (5 bases). Looked up from germline, CDR1 is SEHNR and CDR2 is FQNEAQ (reference sequence). The CDR3 extends over 12 amino acids. Complete variable domain (other parts from reference TRBV7-9 and TRBJ2-7): DTGVSQNPRHKITKRGQNVTFRCDPISEHNRLYWYRQTLGQGPEFLTYFQNEAQLEKSRLLSDRFSAERPKGSFSTLEIQRTEQGDSAMYLCASTAGRFRIHFGPGTRLTVT.

This clonotype was counted ten times or more. This sequence joins TRBV24-1 and TRBJ2-2, with 9 bases identical to TRBD2. This CDR3 spans 15 amino acids. Trimming at V came to 4 bases and at J to 5 bases, leaving 4 bases not matched to a gene. From germline, CDR1 is KGHDR and CDR2 SFDVKD. DNA for the CDR3: TGTGCCACCAGTGACTCGACTAGCGGTACCGGGGAGCTGTTTTTT. Translated: CATSDSTSGTGELFF.

The chain is built from TRBV29-1 and TRBJ2-3; 7 bases align to TRBD2. Germline V gene lookup returns CDR1 SQVTM and CDR2 ANQGSEA. The CDR3 is made up of 13 amino acids. J lost 4 bases, V lost 4 bases, and 5 bases had no gene match. This CDR3 is CSVVKRGADTQYF. Written as DNA, the CDR3 is TGCAGCGTTGTAAAGCGGGGAGCAGATACGCAGTATTTT.

This clonotype was observed at least ten times. The chain joins TRBV10-3 to TRBJ2-7; D is unclear. The germline V gene encodes CDR1 ENHRY and CDR2 SYGVKD. CDR3 length: 14 amino acids. Between the trimmed V and J ends, which lost 3 bases and 2 bases, there was a span of 11 bases. This CDR3 is CAISDSSATYEQYF. Here the CDR3 DNA reads TGTGCCATCAGTGACTCGTCGGCTACCTACGAGCAGTACTTC.

This chain uses TRBV11-2 with TRBJ1-4; D gene unclear. The V end lost 1 base, the J end lost 0 bases, and 9 bases lay between the germline ends. CDR3 size: 16 residues. Germline values: CDR1 SGHAT, CDR2 FQNNGV. In nucleotides, the CDR3 is TGTGCCAGCAGCTTAGCTTCGACCCCAACTAATGAAAAACTGTTTTTT. This gives the protein CASSLASTPTNEKLFF.

The chain recombines TRBV19 with TRBJ2-3, with 13 bases matching TRBD2. Germline V gene lookup returns CDR1 LNHDA and CDR2 SQIVND (reference sequence). V lost 3 bases, J lost 3 bases, and 9 bases stayed unmatched. The CDR3 runs to 18 residues. The CDR3 DNA sequence: TGTGCCAGTAGTATGCCCTGGACTAGCGGGAGAGAGACAGATACGCAGTATTTT. Amino acid sequence: CASSMPWTSGRETDTQYF.

In its sample, this clonotype was seen many times. The rearrangement uses TRBV5-1 and TRBJ2-2; D gene uncertain. Germline-derived CDR1 and CDR2 are SGHRS and YFSETQ. Trimming stripped 7 bases from V and 0 bases from J, with 10 bases between. The CDR3 extends over 14 amino acids. CDR3 residues: CASAQNPNTGELFF. The CDR3 bases are TGCGCCAGCGCCCAAAACCCGAACACCGGGGAGCTGTTTTTT. Using reference TRBV5-1 and TRBJ2-2 for the parts outside the CDR3, the full variable domain is KAGVTQTPRYLIKTRGQQVTLSCSPISGHRSVSWYQQTPGQGLQFLFEYFSETQRNKGNFPGRFSGRQFSNSRSEMNVSTLELGDSALYLCASAQNPNTGELFFGEGSRLTVL.

The chain joins TRBV6-4 to TRBJ2-1, with no clear D. Germline CDR1 and CDR2: MRHNA and SNTAGT. V lost 5 bases to trimming and J lost 2 bases, with 13 bases between them. The CDR3 spans 15 residues. The CDR3 loop is CASSYGSGPYNEQFF. The CDR3 DNA is TGTGCCAGCAGTTACGGCAGTGGACCCTACAATGAGCAGTTCTTC.

The sample holds a few counts of this clonotype. CDR3 region: CASSLGQVNYGYTF. CDR3 DNA sequence: TGTGCCAGCAGCTTAGGTCAGGTTAACTATGGCTACACCTTC. This chain uses TRBV7-8 with TRBJ1-2; D remains ambiguous. Per germline, CDR1 SGHVS and CDR2 FQNEAQ. The CDR3 is 14 residues long. The germline V and J ends were trimmed by 1 base and 1 base, with 7 bases remaining between them.

This clonotype was detected ten times or more. This chain connects TRBV7-2 to TRBJ1-4; tentatively, D is TRBD1 (6 bases). Trimming took off 3 bases at V and 8 bases at J, with 13 bases between the two ends. The CDR3 has 14 amino acids. Germline values: CDR1 SGHTA, CDR2 FQGNSA. The CDR3 DNA sequence: TGTGCCAGCAGCTTTCAGACAGGCGAAGAAAAACTGTTTTTT. Protein sequence: CASSFQTGEEKLFF.

This clonotype was detected many times. The chain joins TRBV4-1 to TRBJ2-1; maybe TRBD2 (5 bases). Trimming removed 4 bases at V and 15 bases at J, with 16 bases between. The germline V gene encodes CDR1 MGHRA and CDR2 YSYEKL. The CDR3 totals 12 residues. CDR3 nucleotides: TGCGCCAGCAGCCGCCCTGGGGAGATACGGTTCTTC. Its protein product is CASSRPGEIRFF.

In this sample, this clonotype turned up many times. This chain connects TRBV30 to TRBJ2-1; TRBD2 agrees at 9 bases. J gave up 12 bases and V 4 bases, and 16 bases lay outside the gene matches. The CDR3 contains 15 residues. The germline CDR1 and CDR2 sequences are GTSNPN and SVGIG (reference sequence). This chain's CDR3 is CAWTERGGRAVRQFF. The DNA for the CDR3 is TGTGCCTGGACCGAACGGGGCGGGAGGGCCGTTCGGCAGTTCTTC.

The table lists this clonotype with many counts. The chain uses TRBV9 and TRBJ2-2, with 9 positions matching TRBD2. Losses at the gene ends were 0 bases for V and 4 bases for J; bases not matched to a gene: 7. Germline V gene sequence: CDR1 SGDLS, CDR2 YYNGEE. The length of the CDR3 is 17 residues. The CDR3 DNA reads TGTGCCAGCAGCGTAGAGGCCCAACTAGCGGGCACCGGGGAGCTGTTTTTT. Residues: CASSVEAQLAGTGELFF.

Notes on this clonotype: At one end the junction does not follow the germline gene, possibly because of a read error. The chain recombines TRBV12-3 or TRBV12-4 with TRBJ2-7; D may be TRBD2 (6 bases). The CDR3 loop spans 15 amino acids. The CDR3 DNA reads as TGTGCCAGCAGTCCCCGGCGCGGGATCTGTGACGAGCAGTACTTT. This translates into CASSPRRGICDEQYF.